This TCR beta chain derives from a study of T cells in tuberculosis. CDR1 and CDR2 (germline): SNHLY, FYNNEI. The CDR3 totals 17 residues. V gave up 1 base and J gave up 2 bases, with 15 bases separating them. Whole-study findings and limits: Smaller distances to GMM-specific TCRs suggested their expansion in active tuberculosis.

Worth noting for this clone: The antigen remains undetermined.

The assay was immunoSEQ multiplex PCR, and TCRdb's table has in-frame clones only and misses some. The sample shows about 33,000 clones, roughly 90% of them seen only once. Material: PBMCs. The J gene is TRBJ1-3, the V gene TRBV2, with a possible D match to TRBD1 (5 bases). The origin of this receptor is a donor aged 10 to 29 with latent tuberculosis or without tuberculosis infection. Some clones in this sample may be carry-over from other donors' samples. CDR3 sequence reads: CASSEGGPGMTGNTIYF. DNA for the CDR3: TGTGCCAGCAGTGAAGGGGGCCCAGGGATGACTGGAAACACCATATATTTT.